The present T cell receptor (beta chain) was sequenced within a study of control samples from healthy donors and cancer patients. The CDR3 consists of 15 residues. The germline V gene has CDR1 SGDLS and CDR2 YYNGEE. Trimming pared 1 base from V and 2 bases from J, leaving 11 bases between. TCRdb keeps only in-frame clones here, not all; method: immunoSEQ multiplex PCR. The sample holds over 110,000 clones, roughly 89% seen once. The receptor comes from a man younger than 45 in good health. Sequencing used blood. The V gene is TRBV9, the J gene TRBJ2-3; unclear D gene. CDR3 bases: TGTGCCAGCAGCGTAAGGCTTTATGACACAGATACGCAGTATTTT. Its protein is CASSVRLYDTDTQYF.